This TCR beta chain originates from a study of shared clonotypes between healthy human individuals. Study-level findings and limits: The sharing of approximately 5.1% of naive CD4 clonotypes was seen across a handful of donors.

Remarks on this clone: Its antigen is not identified.

CDR1 MDHEN and CDR2 SYDVKM come from the germline V gene. This CDR3 is built from 14 residues. With 6 bases clipped from V and 3 bases from J, the junction kept 7 bases outside the gene matches. Assay: immunoSEQ multiplex PCR; the TCRdb copy retains only in-frame clones and omits some. This repertoire shows around 2.1 million clones, roughly 91% found once; its top ten account for under 2%. Naive-designated CD8 cells lacked CD45RO, were positively enriched for CCR7, and omitted terminally differentiated effector memory CD45RA+ cells. Participating donors were healthy, HIV-negative adults free of recent acute infections or vaccinations.

The sequenced sample consisted of naive CD8+ T cells from PBMCs. The rearrangement joins TRBV28 to TRBJ1-1; TRBD1 aligns across 7 bases. The TCR originated in a man aged 18 to 30 in good health. Some clones in this sample may be carry-over from other donors' samples. CDR3 DNA sequence: TGTGCCAGCAGCAAGTGGGACAGATACACTGAAGCTTTCTTT. Translated: CASSKWDRYTEAFF.